One and the same sample provided the 20 T cell receptor beta chains below, sequenced in a study of graft-versus-host responses after intestinal transplantation. Method: immunoSEQ multiplex PCR; TCRdb's copy keeps in-frame clones and lacks some. This table holds some 8,700 clones, 25% to 40% found once. This specimen was alloreactive CD4+ T cells from a mixed lymphocyte reaction culture, taken before intestinal transplant. Stated subset: CFSE-low proliferating T cells sorted from approximately 6-day pre-transplant mixed lymphocyte reaction (GvH or HvG direction). The receptor source for this set is a human patient who received an intestinal transplant.

The CDR3 reads CASGAGFYEQYF. The CDR3 nucleotides are TGTGCCAGCGGGGCAGGGTTCTACGAGCAGTACTTC. The chain links TRBV2 to TRBJ2-7; possibly TRBD1 for D (5 bases). CDR3 length: 12 residues. V lost 8 bases, J lost 3 bases, and 11 bases lay in between. Per the germline V gene, CDR1 is SNHLY and CDR2 is FYNNEI.

This clone was seen only a few times. The V gene is TRBV6-5, the J gene TRBJ2-1; 8 positions match TRBD2. The CDR3 loop spans 14 amino acids. V gave up 6 bases and J gave up 3 bases; unmatched junction bases: 4. The germline gives CDR1 MNHEY, CDR2 SVGAGI. CDR3 sequence reads: CASRTGGVYNEQFF. As DNA, the CDR3 is TGTGCCAGCAGGACCGGGGGGGTCTACAATGAGCAGTTCTTC.

The chain uses TRBV28 and TRBJ2-5, with 11 bases identical to TRBD2. Near its end, the DNA agrees better with TRBJ2-7, so the J call may be wrong. The CDR3 spans 15 residues. Germline values: CDR1 MDHEN, CDR2 SYDVKM. The CDR3 is CASSPLAGGSYEQYF. CDR3 nucleotide sequence: TGTGCCAGCAGTCCCCTAGCGGGAGGTTCCTACGAGCAGTACTTC.

This clone turned up a few times. The chain combines TRBV28 with TRBJ1-2; D unclear. The CDR3 is 13 residues long. Looked up from germline, CDR1 is MDHEN and CDR2 is SYDVKM. V lost 0 bases and J lost 4, with 6 bases in between. This chain's CDR3 is CASSLWGLYGYTF. In DNA, the CDR3 is TGTGCCAGCAGTTTATGGGGCCTCTATGGCTACACCTTC.

The chain couples TRBV7-3 to TRBJ2-7, with a weak D call TRBD1 (5 bases). Germline CDR1 SGHTA, CDR2 FQGTGA. This CDR3 region has 13 residues. Trimming took off 5 bases at V and 4 bases at J, with 12 bases between the two ends. CDR3 sequence reads: CASSLGHLYEQYF. The CDR3 bases are TGTGCCAGCAGCCTCGGACACTTATACGAGCAGTACTTC.

This clone was observed a handful of times. The genes are TRBV6-6 and TRBJ1-5; 7 positions agree with TRBD1. The CDR3 is 15 amino acids. The V and J ends lost 4 bases and 1 base, in that order; junction bases with no gene match: 4. Germline V lookup: CDR1 MNHNY, CDR2 SVGAGI (reference sequence). CDR3 residues: CASSLGTASNQPQHF. DNA of the CDR3: TGTGCCAGCAGTTTGGGGACAGCCAGCAATCAGCCCCAGCATTTT.

The V and J genes are TRBV18 and TRBJ2-7; 7 nucleotides line up with TRBD2. This CDR3 contains 13 residues. V lost 2 bases to trimming and J lost 7 bases; unmatched junction nucleotides: 5. Germline assignment: CDR1 KGHSH and CDR2 LQKENI. CDR3 DNA sequence: TGTGCCAGCTCACCAATAGCGGGCGGGGAGCAGTACTTC. Translation gives CASSPIAGGEQYF.

The J gene is TRBJ1-2, the V gene TRBV6-6; weak D call: TRBD1 (5 bases). In germline, CDR1 is MNHNY, CDR2 SVGAGI (reference sequence). The length of the CDR3 is 14 residues. Trimming took off 6 bases at V and 8 bases at J, with 19 bases between the two ends. This chain's CDR3 is CASRPAGPGAGYTF. The CDR3 DNA reads TGTGCCAGCAGGCCTGCGGGGCCGGGCGCGGGCTACACCTTC.

The genes are TRBV11-2 and TRBJ2-7; TRBD1 aligns across 10 bases. CDR3 size: 16 residues. Germline values: CDR1 SGHAT, CDR2 FQNNGV. V gave up 2 bases and J gave up 8 bases; unmatched junction bases: 12. CDR3 in amino acids: CASSLSSGTGVDKQYF. In DNA form, the CDR3 reads TGTGCCAGCAGCTTAAGCTCCGGGACAGGGGTAGACAAGCAGTACTTC.

This rearrangement joins TRBV28 to TRBJ2-5; TRBD1 agrees at 10 bases. CDR3 length: 16 residues. The junction had 8 bases not matched to a gene; V was cut back by 4 bases and J by 3 bases. Germline V CDR1 and CDR2: MDHEN, SYDVKM. CDR3: CASSSQTGGIEETQYF. In nucleotides, the CDR3 is TGTGCCAGCAGTTCTCAGACAGGGGGCATCGAAGAGACCCAGTACTTC.

There are a few counts of this clone. CDR3 in amino acids: CASSPSTGGVGMEAFF. The CDR3 DNA follows: TGTGCCAGCTCACCATCGACAGGGGGCGTGGGGATGGAAGCTTTCTTT. The chain couples TRBV18 to TRBJ1-1, with 10 bases aligning to TRBD1. CDR1 is KGHSH, CDR2 LQKENI, per germline. This CDR3 region has 16 residues. Trimming at V came to 2 bases and at J to 8 bases, leaving 11 bases not matched to a gene.

This clone was detected only a few times. The chain links TRBV7-3 to TRBJ2-1; TRBD2 agrees at 10 bases. CDR3 size: 16 residues. The trim removed 5 bases at V and 0 bases at J, leaving 4 bases unmatched. Germline CDR1 SGHTA, CDR2 FQGTGA. The CDR3 region is CASSPRTSGSYNEQFF. The CDR3 DNA reads as TGTGCCAGCAGCCCACGGACTAGCGGCTCCTACAATGAGCAGTTCTTC.

The rearrangement links TRBV7-9 to TRBJ2-1; D may be TRBD1 (6 bases). Germline CDR1 reads SEHNR; CDR2 reads FQNEAQ (reference sequence). The CDR3 sequence is 12 residues long. V was cut by 5 bases and J by 8 bases, with 10 bases left in between. Written as DNA, the CDR3 is TGTGCCAGCAGCCCTCAGGGGTATGAGCAGTTCTTC. Translating it yields CASSPQGYEQFF. The entire variable domain, with the rest obtained from reference TRBV7-9 and TRBJ2-1, is as follows: DTGVSQNPRHKITKRGQNVTFRCDPISEHNRLYWYRQTLGQGPEFLTYFQNEAQLEKSRLLSDRFSAERPKGSFSTLEIQRTEQGDSAMYLCASSPQGYEQFFGPGTRLTVL.

V and J are TRBV19 and TRBJ1-3; D possibly corresponds to TRBD1 (6 bases). This CDR3 is 14 amino acids long. CDR1 is LNHDA, CDR2 SQIVND, per germline (reference sequence). V lost 8 bases, J lost 4 bases, and 15 bases lay in between. The CDR3 region has the DNA TGTGCCAGTTCCGTAGGACAGAAAGGAAACACCATATATTTT. It specifies CASSVGQKGNTIYF.

By share of the sample, this clone is medium-sized. The chain employs TRBV28 and TRBJ2-7; tentatively, D is TRBD1 (5 bases). V lost 2 bases and J 0 bases, leaving 8 bases between the germline ends. This CDR3 comprises 14 residues. The germline gives CDR1 MDHEN, CDR2 SYDVKM. CDR3 sequence reads: CASSLQGNSYEQYF. The CDR3 nucleotides read TGTGCCAGCAGTTTACAGGGTAACTCCTACGAGCAGTACTTC.

This clone has only a few counts. The chain combines TRBV21-1 with TRBJ2-1; the D call of TRBD1 is as the table states it, not checked on the DNA. TRBV21-1 is reported as a pseudogene. CDR3 length: 14 residues. In nucleotides, the CDR3 is TGTGCCAGCAGCAAAGGGCAGGTTAGTGATGAGCAGTTCTTC. Its protein product is CASSKGQVSDEQFF.

The V gene is TRBV5-5, the J gene TRBJ1-2, with TRBD1 matching 7 bases. V lost 6 bases and J lost 5; bases outside the gene matches: 10. Germline V gene sequence: CDR1 SGHKS, CDR2 YYEKEE (reference sequence). This CDR3 spans 14 amino acids. CDR3: CASNRQGGRYGYTF. The CDR3 DNA is TGTGCCAGCAACCGACAGGGCGGCAGATATGGCTACACCTTC. Based on the CDR3 plus reference TRBV5-5 and TRBJ1-2, the full variable domain is DAGVTQSPTHLIKTRGQQVTLRCSPISGHKSVSWYQQVLGQGPQFIFQYYEKEERGRGNFPDRFSARQFPNYSSELNVNALLLGDSALYLCASNRQGGRYGYTFGSGTRLTVV.

The chain carries TRBV6-6 and TRBJ2-2; possibly TRBD2 for D (7 bases). The CDR3 sequence is 15 residues long. Germline V gene sequence: CDR1 MNHNY, CDR2 SVGAGI (reference sequence). The ends were cut back, 6 bases at V and 6 bases at J, with 17 bases in the middle. The CDR3 reads CASRPTAGAPGELFF. The CDR3 DNA sequence: TGTGCCAGCAGGCCAACGGCGGGGGCACCCGGGGAGCTGTTTTTT.

Only a few counts were recorded for this clone. The rearrangement joins TRBV5-1 to TRBJ2-1; TRBD2 aligns across 10 bases. CDR1 is SGHRS, CDR2 YFSETQ, per germline. V gave up 4 bases and J gave up 10 bases; unmatched junction bases: 11. The CDR3 covers 15 residues. The CDR3 coding sequence is TGCGCCAGCAGCCCTCCCCTAGCGGGAGTACCGGAGCAGTTCTTC. This codes for CASSPPLAGVPEQFF.

V and J are TRBV7-9 and TRBJ1-2, with D uncertain. The CDR3 runs to 16 residues. V lost 3 bases and J 6 bases, leaving 20 bases between the germline ends. The germline CDR1 and CDR2 sequences are SEHNR and FQNEAQ (reference sequence). CDR3 sequence: CASSFVRSGGLDGYTF. The CDR3, as DNA: TGTGCCAGCAGCTTTGTCAGGTCTGGAGGGCTGGATGGCTACACCTTC.